This TCR beta chain was profiled in a study of Graves' ophthalmopathy and Graves' hyperthyroidism. Hyperthyroidism patients had new diagnoses, durations under 2 months, and ages of 18 to 65. Excluded were patients with other autoimmune diseases, uncontrolled infections, pregnancy or lactation. Germline values: CDR1 MNHEY, CDR2 SVGEGT. CDR3 length: 15 amino acids. V was pared by 7 bases and J by 5 bases, with 20 bases between. A note on this clonotype: What it recognizes is unknown. The CDR3 end shows no conserved phenylalanine or tryptophan, and so a read error is likely.

For repertoire sequencing, the TCR beta CDR3 regions were amplified from RNA transcripts. After a first-round RT-PCR with HTBI primers, a second-round multiplex PCR was run. Via MiXCR, TCRdb re-called the multiplex PCR reads, giving one row per CDR3 protein. The sample includes hundreds of thousands of distinct CDR3 sequences, roughly 20% of them seen just once. Study observations and caveats: Among thyroid clonotypes expanded above 0.001 frequency, most also appeared in blood. Discrimination between ophthalmopathy and stable hyperthyroidism by a 13-signature model showed about 85% sensitivity and 70% to 84% specificity.

This TCR was recovered from a woman aged 18-29 years with stable Graves' hyperthyroidism. Some clones in this sample may be carry-over from other donors' samples. Specimen: peripheral blood. The chain couples TRBV6-2 or TRBV6-3 to TRBJ1-1; D call uncertain. CDR3 DNA sequence: TGTGCCAGCAACCCTTCGAGGGCCCCTAATACTGAAGCTTTCGTT. Translating it yields CASNPSRAPNTEAFV.